A selection of T cell receptor beta chains follows, all from one sample in a study of siplizumab effects on memory and regulatory T cells. Method: immunoSEQ multiplex PCR; TCRdb's copy keeps in-frame clones and lacks some. The data contain some 100,000 clones, 91% of them singletons. Specimen: CD4+ T cells sorted from blood. These receptors were collected from a human donor in good health. The CDR3 runs from the conserved cysteine through the conserved F or W. A D gene is named only where the DNA matches it firmly. Part of the rows lack a size; the others show once, few, many or a class for expanded clones.

d_call j_call clone_size cdr3_length v_call cdr3_nt cdr3_aa
TRBD1 TRBJ2-7 few 15 TRBV11-2 TGTGCCAGCAGCCCCAACGGACAGGCTACCTACGAGCAGTACTTC CASSPNGQATYEQYF
. TRBJ2-7 . 16 TRBV11-2 TGTGCCAGCAGCCCCCAATCGGGACTTTCCCCCTACGAGCAGTACTTC CASSPQSGLSPYEQYF
. TRBJ2-7 . 16 TRBV7-2 TGTGCCAGCAGCTTTGGCCTCCGGAGCCCCTCCTACGAGCAGTACTTC CASSFGLRSPSYEQYF
. TRBJ2-6 . 16 TRBV19 TGTGCCACCGGAGGACGGGGGGCGACTGGGGCCAACGTCCTGACTTTC CATGGRGATGANVLTF
TRBD2 TRBJ2-3 . 15 TRBV27 TGTGCCAGCAGATGGACTAGCGGGGGGGCATATACGCAGTATTTT CASRWTSGGAYTQYF
. TRBJ1-6 . 16 TRBV9 TGTGCCAGCAGTTTACTACCGACAGAATATAATTCACCCCTCCACTTT CASSLLPTEYNSPLHF
. TRBJ1-1 . 15 TRBV6-5 TGTGCCAGCAGTGCTTCAGGGGCCAGGAACACTGAAGCTTTCTTT CASSASGARNTEAFF
. TRBJ1-5 once 15 TRBV12-5 TGTGCTAGTGGTTCCATGCGGACAAGCAATCAGCCCCAGCATTTT CASGSMRTSNQPQHF
TRBD1 TRBJ1-2 . 13 TRBV27 TGTGCCAGCAGCCTAGGGACAGGGATTGGCTACACCTTC CASSLGTGIGYTF
. TRBJ2-5 . 11 TRBV20-1 TGCAGTGCAACACCAGGGGAGACCCAGTACTTC CSATPGETQYF
. TRBJ2-3 . 13 TRBV7-3 TGTGCCAGCAGCTTCCGCCCCCGGGATACGCAGTATTTT CASSFRPRDTQYF
. TRBJ1-3 . 13 TRBV7-9 TGTGCCAGCATTCCGTTCAACGGGCGCCCCATATATTTT CASIPFNGRPIYF
. TRBJ1-3 . 16 TRBV5-5 TGTGCCAGCAGCTTGGGGGGACCGAGCTCTGGAAACACCATATATTTT CASSLGGPSSGNTIYF
. TRBJ1-3 few 11 TRBV7-2 TGTGCCAGCAGCCTATGGTGGACCATATATTTT CASSLWWTIYF
. TRBJ1-4 . 15 TRBV5-6 TGTGCCAGCAGTTTACAGGGTGCAACTAATGAAAAACTGTTTTTT CASSLQGATNEKLFF
. TRBJ1-2 . 12 TRBV5-1 TGCACCAGCAGCTTGGAGGGGTATGGCTACACCTTC CTSSLEGYGYTF
TRBD2 TRBJ2-1 . 16 TRBV5-4 TGTGCCAGCAGCTTGGGAGCGGGGTGGACCTACAATGAGCAGTTCTTC CASSLGAGWTYNEQFF
TRBD2 TRBJ2-1 . 15 TRBV10-2 TGCGCCAGCAGTATTCGACTAGCGGGGTTGGATGAGCAGTTCTTC CASSIRLAGLDEQFF
TRBD1 TRBJ2-5 . 15 TRBV12-5 TGTGCTAGTGGCAATGGACAGGGGATCCAAGAGACCCAGTACTTC CASGNGQGIQETQYF
. TRBJ1-6 . 23 TRBV21-1 TGTGCCAGCAGCAAAAGTCTGGAAACCCCCGTGATGGGCACGAGCTCCTATAATTCACCCCTCCACTTT CASSKSLETPVMGTSSYNSPLHF
. TRBJ1-5 . 15 TRBV13 TGTGCCAGCAGCTTAGGAGGTTATGGGAATCAGCCCCAGCATTTT CASSLGGYGNQPQHF
. TRBJ2-7 . 13 TRBV29-1 TGCAGCGTTTCCTGGGGGAGCTCCTACGAGCAGTACTTC CSVSWGSSYEQYF
. TRBJ2-7 . 15 TRBV11-2 TGTGCCAGCAGCTGGGGGCCGGGACCCGGGGGCGAGCAGTACTTC CASSWGPGPGGEQYF
. TRBJ1-4 once 12 TRBV5-4 TGTGCCAGCAGCCGCCAAAATGAAAAACTGTTTTTT CASSRQNEKLFF
TRBD2 TRBJ2-3 once 16 TRBV30 TGTGCCTGGAGTTCCGATAGCGGGGAGACCACAGATACGCAGTATTTT CAWSSDSGETTDTQYF
TRBD1 TRBJ1-4 . 15 TRBV5-5 TGTGCCAGCAGCTTGACTCCAGGGGGGGCCGAAAAACTGTTTTTT CASSLTPGGAEKLFF
. TRBJ1-2 . 11 TRBV30 TGTGCCTGGAGGGGCGTAGGCGGCTACACCTTC CAWRGVGGYTF
TRBD2 TRBJ2-2 . 15 TRBV7-7 TGTGCCAGCAGCCTTAGCGGGGGGACCACCGGGGAGCTGTTTTTT CASSLSGGTTGELFF